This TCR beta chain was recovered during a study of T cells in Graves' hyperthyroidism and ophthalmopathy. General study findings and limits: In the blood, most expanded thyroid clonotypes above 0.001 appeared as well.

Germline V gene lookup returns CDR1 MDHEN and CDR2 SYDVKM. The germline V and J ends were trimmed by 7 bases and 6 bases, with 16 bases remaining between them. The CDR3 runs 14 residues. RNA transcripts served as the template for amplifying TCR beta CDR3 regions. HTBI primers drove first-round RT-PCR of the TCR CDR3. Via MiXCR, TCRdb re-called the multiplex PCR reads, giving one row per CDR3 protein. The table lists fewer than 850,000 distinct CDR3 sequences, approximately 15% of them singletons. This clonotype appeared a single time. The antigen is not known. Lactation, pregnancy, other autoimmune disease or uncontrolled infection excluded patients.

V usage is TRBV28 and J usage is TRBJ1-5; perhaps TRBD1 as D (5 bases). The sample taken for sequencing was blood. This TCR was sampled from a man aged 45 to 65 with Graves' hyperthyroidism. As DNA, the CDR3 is TGTGCCAGCACAAATTCACAGGTTGGTCAGCCCCAGCATTTT. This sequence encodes CASTNSQVGQPQHF.